The 9 T cell receptor beta chains listed next were all sequenced from one sample in a study of blood T cells in healthy people across ages. Primers used in a second PCR of roughly 6 to 11 cycles were a sample-barcoded 5' primer and a J-beta primer mix. TCRdb analysed the 5' RACE reads with MiXCR anew, one entry per CDR3 protein. The sample consists of around 820,000 distinct CDR3 sequences, roughly 25% of them appearing once. Another study also made use of these data, one on T cells of mothers and their children.

The sequenced material came from blood. Receptors were obtained from a boy between 5 and 17 years old in good health.

V gene TRBV12-3 or TRBV12-4 combines with J gene TRBJ2-1; either TRBD1 or TRBD2 may fit D (5 bases each). The CDR3 extends over 15 amino acids. V was trimmed by 5 bases and J by 9 bases, leaving 20 bases between them. The CDR3 nucleotides read TGTGCCAGCAGTCCAGGGACGTCTACTAGAGTTGAGCAGTTCTTC. It encodes CASSPGTSTRVEQFF.

In the case of this clonotype: One junction end does not reproduce the germline sequence, and a read error may be involved. The rearrangement links TRBV7-6 to TRBJ1-5; 7 bases are a match to TRBD1. Per germline, CDR1 SGHVS and CDR2 FNYEAQ. This CDR3 has 14 amino acids. CDR3 amino acids: CTSSSGTVNQPQHF. The CDR3 region has the DNA TGTACCAGCAGCTCTGGGACAGTGAATCAGCCCCAGCATTTT.

At least ten counts were recorded for this clonotype. V is TRBV7-2 and J is TRBJ2-7; D unclear. The CDR3 loop spans 14 amino acids. CDR1 is SGHTA, CDR2 FQGNSA, per germline. V gave up 2 bases and J gave up 3 bases, with 11 bases separating them. The CDR3 coding sequence is TGTGCCAGCAGCTTAAGTGGGCAACTCTACGAGCAGTACTTC. As protein: CASSLSGQLYEQYF.

The CDR3 nucleotides read TGTGCCAGTAGTCTTTTTTTCCACACCTTCGATCAGCCCCAGCATTTT. Translating gives CASSLFFHTFDQPQHF. The J gene is TRBJ1-5, the V gene TRBV19, with D unclear. CDR1 and CDR2 (germline): LNHDA, SQIVND (reference sequence). The V gene lost 5 bases and the J gene lost 5 bases, with 19 bases spanning the gap. The CDR3 has 16 residues.

The rearrangement uses TRBV19 and TRBJ2-7, with 8 bases lining up with TRBD1. The J segment lost 6 bases and the V segment lost 4 bases, leaving 11 bases of the junction unmatched. From germline, CDR1 is LNHDA and CDR2 SQIVND (reference sequence). This CDR3 is built from 15 residues. Here the CDR3 DNA reads TGTGCCAGTAGTAAGGTGACAGGGGAGGCTTCCGAGCAGTACTTC. Encoded protein: CASSKVTGEASEQYF.

This clonotype showed up just once. The rearrangement joins TRBV2 to TRBJ2-2; D possibly corresponds to TRBD2 (6 bases). CDR3 size: 15 residues. Germline CDR1 SNHLY, CDR2 FYNNEI. V was clipped by 4 bases and J by 4 bases, with 13 bases between them. The DNA of the CDR3 is TGTGCCAGCAGTGTAGCGGAGGAGCTCACCGGGGAGCTGTTTTTT. Protein sequence: CASSVAEELTGELFF.

The chain recombines TRBV27 with TRBJ2-7; D not resolved. The germline V gene encodes CDR1 MNHEY and CDR2 SMNVEV (reference sequence). This CDR3 is 13 amino acids long. The germline V and J ends were trimmed by 3 bases and 3 bases, with 9 bases remaining between them. The CDR3 sequence: CASSFDSGYEQYF. The CDR3 DNA reads as TGTGCCAGCAGTTTTGACTCAGGCTACGAGCAGTACTTC.

The chain couples TRBV15 to TRBJ1-6; no reliable D call. Trimming pared 5 bases from V and 7 bases from J, leaving 6 bases between. Germline values: CDR1 LNHNV, CDR2 YYDKDF (reference sequence). The CDR3 is made up of 12 amino acids. CDR3 DNA: TGTGCCACCAGCGTCAGAAATTCACCCCTCCACTTT. This gives the protein CATSVRNSPLHF.

This clonotype was counted a few times. This chain connects TRBV3-1 to TRBJ2-5; 7 nucleotides align to TRBD2. V shed 4 bases, J shed 5 bases, and the junction held 10 bases outside the gene matches. Per the germline V gene, CDR1 is LGHDT and CDR2 is YNNKEL (reference sequence). The length of the CDR3 is 15 residues. CDR3 sequence (DNA): TGTGCCAGCAGCCCGCGGGGGATTGCGACGGAGACCCAGTACTTC. Translated, it gives CASSPRGIATETQYF.